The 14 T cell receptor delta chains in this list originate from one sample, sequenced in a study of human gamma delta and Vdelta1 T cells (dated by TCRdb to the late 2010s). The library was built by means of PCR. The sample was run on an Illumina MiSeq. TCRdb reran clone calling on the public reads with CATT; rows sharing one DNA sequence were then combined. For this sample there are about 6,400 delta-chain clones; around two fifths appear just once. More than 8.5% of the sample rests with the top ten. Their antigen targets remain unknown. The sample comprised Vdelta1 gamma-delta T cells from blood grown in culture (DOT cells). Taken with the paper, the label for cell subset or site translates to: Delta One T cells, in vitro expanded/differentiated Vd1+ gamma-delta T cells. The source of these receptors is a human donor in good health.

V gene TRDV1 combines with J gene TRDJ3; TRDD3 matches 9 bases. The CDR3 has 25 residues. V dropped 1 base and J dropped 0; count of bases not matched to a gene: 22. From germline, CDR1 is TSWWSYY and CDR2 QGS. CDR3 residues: CALGEQRVAFPWGMHSSWDTRQMFF. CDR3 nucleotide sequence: TGTGCTCTTGGGGAACAACGCGTGGCCTTCCCCTGGGGGATGCATAGCTCCTGGGACACCCGACAGATGTTTTTC.

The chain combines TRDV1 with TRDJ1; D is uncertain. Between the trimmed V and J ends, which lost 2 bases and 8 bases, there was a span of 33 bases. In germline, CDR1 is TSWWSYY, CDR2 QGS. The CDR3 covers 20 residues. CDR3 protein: CALGEDRNAPTTEGCSKLIF. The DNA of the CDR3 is TGTGCTCTTGGGGAAGATAGAAACGCCCCGACTACAGAGGGCTGCTCCAAACTCATCTTT.

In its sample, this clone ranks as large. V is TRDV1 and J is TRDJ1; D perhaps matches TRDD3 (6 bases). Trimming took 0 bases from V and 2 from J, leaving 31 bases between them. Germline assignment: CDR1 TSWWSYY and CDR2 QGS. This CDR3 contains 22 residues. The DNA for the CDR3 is TGTGCTCTTGGGGAACTTACGACGTCGGGCGAGGGGGACCCGAAGGAGACCGATAAACTCATCTTT. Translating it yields CALGELTTSGEGDPKETDKLIF.

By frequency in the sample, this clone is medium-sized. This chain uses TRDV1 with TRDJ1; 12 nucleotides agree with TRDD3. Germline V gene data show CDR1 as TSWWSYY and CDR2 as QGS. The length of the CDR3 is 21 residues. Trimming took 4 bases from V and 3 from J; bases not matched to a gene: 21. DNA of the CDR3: TGTGCTCTTGGGGGGCTCCTCCCCTCAGGTTACTGGGGGATACATCCCGATAAACTCATCTTT. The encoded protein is CALGGLLPSGYWGIHPDKLIF.

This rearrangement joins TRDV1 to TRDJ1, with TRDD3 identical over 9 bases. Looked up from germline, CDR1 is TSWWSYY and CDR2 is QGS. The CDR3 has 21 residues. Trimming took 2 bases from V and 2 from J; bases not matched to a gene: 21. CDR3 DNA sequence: TGTGCTCTTGGGGAAATCGAGTCCTCACAGGGGATACGCTCCCTAACCGATAAACTCATCTTT. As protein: CALGEIESSQGIRSLTDKLIF.

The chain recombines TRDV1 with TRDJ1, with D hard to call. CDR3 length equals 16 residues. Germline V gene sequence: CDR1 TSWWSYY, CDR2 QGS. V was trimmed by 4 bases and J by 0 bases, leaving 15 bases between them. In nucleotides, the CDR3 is TGTGCTCTTGGGGGCACCCGCACGAGGTACACCGATAAACTCATCTTT. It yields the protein CALGGTRTRYTDKLIF.

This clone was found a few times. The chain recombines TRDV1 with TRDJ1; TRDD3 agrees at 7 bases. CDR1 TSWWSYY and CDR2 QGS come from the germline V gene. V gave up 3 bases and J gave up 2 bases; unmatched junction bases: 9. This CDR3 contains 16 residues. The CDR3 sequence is CALGDHRMGETDKLIF. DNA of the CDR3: TGTGCTCTTGGGGATCATCGGATGGGGGAGACCGATAAACTCATCTTT.

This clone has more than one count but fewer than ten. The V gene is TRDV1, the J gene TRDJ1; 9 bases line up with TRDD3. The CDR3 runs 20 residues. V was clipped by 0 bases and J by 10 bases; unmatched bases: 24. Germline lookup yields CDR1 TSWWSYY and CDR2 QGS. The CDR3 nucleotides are TGTGCTCTTGGGGAACTACCGGGTCCTACTACGTCTCCTGGGGGATCTAGACTCATCTTT. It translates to CALGELPGPTTSPGGSRLIF.

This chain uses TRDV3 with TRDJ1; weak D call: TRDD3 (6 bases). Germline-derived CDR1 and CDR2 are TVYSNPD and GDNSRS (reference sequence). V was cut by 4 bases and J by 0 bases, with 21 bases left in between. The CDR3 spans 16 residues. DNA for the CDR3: TGTGCCTGTCGGGGGGGACGCCTCGGGTACACCGATAAACTCATCTTT. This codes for CACRGGRLGYTDKLIF. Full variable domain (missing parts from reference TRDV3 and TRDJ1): CDKVTQSSPDQTVASGSEVVLLCTYDTVYSNPDLFWYRIRPDYSFQFVFYGDNSRSEGADFTQGRFSVKHILTQKAFHLVISPVRTEDSATYYCACRGGRLGYTDKLIFGKGTRVTVEP.

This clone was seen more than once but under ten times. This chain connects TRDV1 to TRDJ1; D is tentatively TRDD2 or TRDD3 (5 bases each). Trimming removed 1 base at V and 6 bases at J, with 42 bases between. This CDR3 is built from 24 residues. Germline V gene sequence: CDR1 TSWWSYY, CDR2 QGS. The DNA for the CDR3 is TGTGCTCTTGGGGAACAGATTTATCCACCCCTCTCCCTGTCGAAGGGGGTTACTCCTAATAAACTCATCTTT. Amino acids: CALGEQIYPPLSLSKGVTPNKLIF.

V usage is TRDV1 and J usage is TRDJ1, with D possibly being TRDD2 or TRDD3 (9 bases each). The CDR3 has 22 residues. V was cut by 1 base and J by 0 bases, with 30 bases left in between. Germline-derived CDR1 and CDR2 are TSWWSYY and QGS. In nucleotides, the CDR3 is TGTGCTCTTGGGGAACCTCACCCTTCCTACGAGGGTACTGGGGGACACACCGATAAACTCATCTTT. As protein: CALGEPHPSYEGTGGHTDKLIF.

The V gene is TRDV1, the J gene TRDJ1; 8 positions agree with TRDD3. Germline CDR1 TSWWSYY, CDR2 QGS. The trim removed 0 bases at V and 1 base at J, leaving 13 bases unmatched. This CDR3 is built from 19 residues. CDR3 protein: CALGELAYTGGIGTDKLIF. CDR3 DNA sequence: TGTGCTCTTGGGGAACTAGCCTACACTGGGGGGATTGGCACCGATAAACTCATCTTT.

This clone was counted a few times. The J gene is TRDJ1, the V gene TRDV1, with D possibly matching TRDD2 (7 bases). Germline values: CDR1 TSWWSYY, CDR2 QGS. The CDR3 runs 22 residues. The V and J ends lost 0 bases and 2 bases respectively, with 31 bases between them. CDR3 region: CALGELQPSFISGDLETDKLIF. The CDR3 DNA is TGTGCTCTTGGGGAACTCCAGCCTTCCTTCATTTCTGGGGACCTGGAGACCGATAAACTCATCTTT.

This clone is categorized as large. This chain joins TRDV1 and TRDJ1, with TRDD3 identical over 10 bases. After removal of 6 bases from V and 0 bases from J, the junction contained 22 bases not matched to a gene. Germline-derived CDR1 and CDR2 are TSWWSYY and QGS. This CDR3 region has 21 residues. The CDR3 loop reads CALGACLPNLYWGINTDKLIF. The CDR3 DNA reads TGTGCTCTTGGTGCCTGCCTTCCTAATTTGTACTGGGGGATCAACACCGATAAACTCATCTTT.